Listed below are T cell receptor beta chains from one sample, sequenced in a study of regulatory T cells in long-lasting Graves disease. TCRdb independently ran MiXCR on the multiplex PCR reads; one entry per CDR3 protein. Among 440,000 or so distinct CDR3 sequences listed, around 17% were seen once. This same sample was also part of a study on T cells in Graves' hyperthyroidism and ophthalmopathy.

The starting material was peripheral blood mononuclear cells (PBMCs), obtained at new diagnosis, from a patient treated with antithyroid drugs. These receptors were obtained from a woman between 25 and 40 years old with Graves disease. The CDR3 runs from the conserved cysteine through the conserved F or W. D genes are given only for firm matches. Clone sizes are given selectively: once, few, many, or a class where the clone is expanded.

D	size	V	J	DNA	CDR3
TRBD1	.	TRBV6-2/TRBV6-3	TRBJ1-1	TGTGCCAGCAGTGATCACAGGGGGAGGGACACTGAAGCTTTCTTT	CASSDHRGRDTEAFF
.	many	TRBV12-3/TRBV12-4	TRBJ2-1	TGTGCCAGCAGCCCCAAGGGACGGGACTGGAACAATGAGCAGTTCTTC	CASSPKGRDWNNEQFF
TRBD2	many	TRBV20-1	TRBJ2-3	TGCAGTGCTACCCCGGGGTTAGCGGGAGGCCCAGATACGCAGTATTTT	CSATPGLAGGPDTQYF
.	few	TRBV7-9	TRBJ2-6	TGTGCCAGCAGATTCCAGGGAGCTGGGGCCAACGTCCTGACTTTC	CASRFQGAGANVLTF
.	many	TRBV14	TRBJ2-5	TGTGCCAGCAGCCGGTTCCTGGCGGGAGAGACCCAGTACTTC	CASSRFLAGETQYF
.	many	TRBV7-3	TRBJ2-1	TGTGCCAGCAGCCCACCGGGACCCCGGCGGGATGAGCAGTTCTTC	CASSPPGPRRDEQFF
.	once	TRBV11-2	TRBJ2-7	TGTGCCAGCACCCCCCGGGGGGCGGGGATGAGCTCCTACGAGCAGTACTTC	CASTPRGAGMSSYEQYF
.	many	TRBV5-5	TRBJ1-5	TGTGCCAGCAGCTCAACGGGGGGTAGCAATCAGCCCCAGCATTTT	CASSSTGGSNQPQHF
TRBD2	many	TRBV7-2	TRBJ2-1	TGTGCCAGCAGCCTCACCGGGACTAGGAAGAACAATGAGCAGTTCTTC	CASSLTGTRKNNEQFF
.	many	TRBV7-2	TRBJ1-2	TGTGCCAGCAGCTTGGGGTCAAAGCTGTATGGCTACACCTTC	CASSLGSKLYGYTF
.	.	TRBV5-4	TRBJ1-2	TGTGCCAGCAGTCCTACCGGGCGGCCCCAGAGGAATGGCTACACCTTC	CASSPTGRPQRNGYTF
TRBD2	many	TRBV20-1	TRBJ2-1	TGCAGTGCTAGATGGACTAGCGGATACAATGAGCAGTTCTTC	CSARWTSGYNEQFF
TRBD1	.	TRBV5-1	TRBJ2-5	TGCGCCAGCAGCTTCACGGGACAGGGGCAAGAGACCCAGTACTTC	CASSFTGQGQETQYF
.	many	TRBV6-5	TRBJ1-1	TGTGCCAGCAGTTATCTACAGGGCCGCTATGAAGCTTTCTTT	CASSYLQGRYEAFF
TRBD1	many	TRBV28	TRBJ2-2	TGTGCCAGCAGGTCACCCGGGACAGGGGAGGTCGGGGAGCTGTTTTTT	CASRSPGTGEVGELFF
TRBD1	.	TRBV12-3/TRBV12-4	TRBJ1-2	TGTGCCAGCAGTTCCACAGGGGCAACGCCCTATGGCTACACCTTC	CASSSTGATPYGYTF
.	many	TRBV28	TRBJ1-2	TGTGCCAGCAGTTTATTAGGGGAAGGCTACACCTTC	CASSLLGEGYTF
.	many	TRBV6-1	TRBJ1-1	TGTGCCAGCAAGGCTCGGGGGTTGGGATACACTGAAGCTTTCTTT	CASKARGLGYTEAFF
TRBD2	many	TRBV20-1	TRBJ2-5	TGCAGTGCTAGAGACGGACTAGGGGATCAAGAGACCCAGTACTTC	CSARDGLGDQETQYF
.	few	TRBV20-1	TRBJ2-1	TGCAGTGCGACCGCCCCCGGAGCTAGCTCCTACAATGAGCAGTTCTTC	CSATAPGASSYNEQFF
.	few	TRBV19	TRBJ1-2	TGTGCCAGTAGTGCCCTCAAAGCAGGGAGAAGCTACACCTTC	CASSALKAGRSYTF
.	many	TRBV30	TRBJ1-4	TGTGCCTGGATTAGAATGAAGGCAACTAATGAAAAACTGTTTTTT	CAWIRMKATNEKLFF
TRBD2	.	TRBV18	TRBJ2-5	TGTGCCAGCTCACTGACGACTAGCGGGAGTGCGGAGACCCAGTACTTC	CASSLTTSGSAETQYF
.	.	TRBV6-2/TRBV6-3	TRBJ1-1	TGTGCCAGCAGTTTCGAGGGCTACACTGAAGCTTTCTTT	CASSFEGYTEAFF
.	few	TRBV9	TRBJ2-7	TGTGCCAGCAGCGTAGAGGGACTGACCTACGAGCGGTACTTC	CASSVEGLTYERYF
.	many	TRBV6-1	TRBJ1-2	TGTGCCAGCATCAAACGGGGGGATGGCTACACCTTC	CASIKRGDGYTF
.	many	TRBV7-2	TRBJ2-4	TGTGCCAGCAGCTTAACCTCTGGAGCTGACATTCAGTACTTC	CASSLTSGADIQYF
TRBD2	many	TRBV11-2	TRBJ2-2	TGTGCCAGCAGCCCATCCGGGATACTAGCGGGGCCGAACACCGGGGAGCTGTTTTTT	CASSPSGILAGPNTGELFF
.	many	TRBV5-1	TRBJ1-4	TGCGCCAGCAGCCCGATGGCCGCTGAAAAACTGTTTTTT	CASSPMAAEKLFF
TRBD2	.	TRBV4-1	TRBJ2-6	TGCGCCAGCAGCCAGTCAGGGAGGGCTGGGGCCAACGTCCTGACTTTC	CASSQSGRAGANVLTF
TRBD2	.	TRBV2	TRBJ2-5	TGTGCCAGCAGCTCCTATCTCGGACTAGTCGAGACCCAGTACTTC	CASSSYLGLVETQYF
.	many	TRBV7-3	TRBJ2-2	TGTGCCAGCAGCCCGAACCCCGGCGGGGAGCTGTTTTTT	CASSPNPGGELFF
.	few	TRBV20-1	TRBJ2-7	TGCAGTGCTAGCGCACAGCCCGAGCAGTACTTC	CSASAQPEQYF
TRBD2	.	TRBV4-1	TRBJ2-7	TGCGCCAGCAGCCTAGTGAGACTAGCGGGAGGAGAGGTCTACGAGCAGTACTTC	CASSLVRLAGGEVYEQYF
.	few	TRBV14	TRBJ1-2	TGTGCCAGCAGCCAAGATAGCACCTATGGCTACACCTTC	CASSQDSTYGYTF
.	.	TRBV19	TRBJ2-1	TGTGCCAGTACCCATTGGGGGCAGGGGTCTAGAAACTACAATGAGCAGTTCTTC	CASTHWGQGSRNYNEQFF
.	many	TRBV20-1	TRBJ1-2	TGCAGTGCTAGAGATTTTGAGGATTTCTATGGCTACACCTTC	CSARDFEDFYGYTF
.	.	TRBV6-2/TRBV6-3	TRBJ1-2	TGCGCCAGCAGTGACAGGAAAGACTATGGCTACACCTTC	CASSDRKDYGYTF
.	many	TRBV3-1	TRBJ1-2	TGTGCCAGCAGCCAAGATAGGCTTTCAAACTATGGCTACACCTTC	CASSQDRLSNYGYTF
.	many	TRBV6-5	TRBJ1-1	TGTGCCAGCAGTTACTGGCGAAACACTGAAGCTTTCTTT	CASSYWRNTEAFF
TRBD1	many	TRBV7-2	TRBJ2-7	TGTGCCAGCAGCTTAGACCGGGACAGGGGGAGCTACGAGCAGTACTTC	CASSLDRDRGSYEQYF
.	many	TRBV2	TRBJ1-2	TGTGCCAGCAGCCCCCCAACAGGGTACTATGGCTACACCTTC	CASSPPTGYYGYTF
TRBD2	many	TRBV28	TRBJ2-5	TGTGCCAGCAGCCTGGGCCTAGGACTAGCGGGCTTCGAGACCCAGTACTTC	CASSLGLGLAGFETQYF
.	.	TRBV20-1	TRBJ2-7	TGCAGTGCTAGATACGGGGCCAACTACGAGCAGTACTTC	CSARYGANYEQYF
.	.	TRBV27	TRBJ2-3	TGTGCCAGCAGTCTCCCAGGGGGGCTAGATACGCAGTATTTT	CASSLPGGLDTQYF
TRBD1	many	TRBV27	TRBJ1-1	TGTGCCAGCAGTACGACAGGGGGTCATGAAGCTTTCTTT	CASSTTGGHEAFF
.	.	TRBV10-3	TRBJ2-1	TGTGCCATCAGTGAGTCAGGGGGAAAACGCAATGAGCAGTTCTTC	CAISESGGKRNEQFF
.	many	TRBV7-9	TRBJ2-1	TGTGCCAGCAGCTTGGGAAACCACAATGAGCAGTTCTTC	CASSLGNHNEQFF
TRBD2	.	TRBV7-9	TRBJ2-7	TGTGCCAGCGGGACTAGCGGGAGTTCCTACGAGCAGTACTTC	CASGTSGSSYEQYF
.	.	TRBV2	TRBJ2-7	TGTGCCAGCGGGGCCCGGGGGCCGCGGGACGAGCAGTACTTC	CASGARGPRDEQYF
.	.	TRBV10-2	TRBJ2-1	TGCGCCAGCAGTGAGACAGCCTACAATGAGCAGTTCTTC	CASSETAYNEQFF
TRBD1	many	TRBV11-2	TRBJ2-1	TGTGCCAGCAGCTCCGGGACAGTGAGCTCCTACAATGAGCAGTTCTTC	CASSSGTVSSYNEQFF
TRBD2	many	TRBV11-1	TRBJ2-1	TGTGCCAGCAGCGCCGGGAGGGTATACAATGAGCAGTTCTTC	CASSAGRVYNEQFF
.	few	TRBV12-3/TRBV12-4	TRBJ1-5	TGTGCCAGCGGGGGGGATCAGCCCCAGCATTTT	CASGGDQPQHF
.	.	TRBV20-1	TRBJ1-4	TGCAGTGCTAGAGATGAAGGGGGTCCCGAAAAACTGTTTTTT	CSARDEGGPEKLFF